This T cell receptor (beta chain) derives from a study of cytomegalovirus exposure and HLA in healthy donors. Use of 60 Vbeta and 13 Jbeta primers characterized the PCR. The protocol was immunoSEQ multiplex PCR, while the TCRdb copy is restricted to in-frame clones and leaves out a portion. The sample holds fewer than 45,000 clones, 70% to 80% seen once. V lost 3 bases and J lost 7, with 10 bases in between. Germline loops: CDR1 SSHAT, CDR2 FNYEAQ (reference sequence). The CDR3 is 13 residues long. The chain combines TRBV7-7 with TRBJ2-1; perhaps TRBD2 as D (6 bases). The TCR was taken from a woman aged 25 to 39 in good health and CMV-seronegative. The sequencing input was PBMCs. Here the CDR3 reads CASSLDYSNEQFF. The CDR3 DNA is TGTGCCAGCAGCTTGGACTATTCGAATGAGCAGTTCTTC.